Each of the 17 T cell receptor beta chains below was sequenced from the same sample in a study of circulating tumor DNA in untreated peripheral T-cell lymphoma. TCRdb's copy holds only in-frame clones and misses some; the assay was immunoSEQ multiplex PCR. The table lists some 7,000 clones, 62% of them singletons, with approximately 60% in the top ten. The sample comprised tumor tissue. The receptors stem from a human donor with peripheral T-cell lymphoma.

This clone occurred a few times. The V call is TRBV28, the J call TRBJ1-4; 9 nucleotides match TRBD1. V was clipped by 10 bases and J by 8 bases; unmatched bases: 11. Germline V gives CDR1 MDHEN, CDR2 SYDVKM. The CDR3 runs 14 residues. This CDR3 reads CATSGTGLFEKLFF. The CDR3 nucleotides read TGTGCCACCTCCGGGACAGGGTTATTCGAAAAACTGTTTTTT.

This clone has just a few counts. The CDR3 sequence: CASSILQRAQKGNEQFF. CDR3 coding DNA: TGTGCCAGCAGTATACTACAGAGGGCCCAAAAGGGAAATGAGCAGTTCTTC. The chain employs TRBV6-8 and TRBJ2-1, with D perhaps TRBD2 (5 bases). V lost 5 bases and J 7 bases, leaving 24 bases between the germline ends. The germline V gene encodes CDR1 MNHGY and CDR2 SAAAGT. The CDR3 sequence is 17 residues long.

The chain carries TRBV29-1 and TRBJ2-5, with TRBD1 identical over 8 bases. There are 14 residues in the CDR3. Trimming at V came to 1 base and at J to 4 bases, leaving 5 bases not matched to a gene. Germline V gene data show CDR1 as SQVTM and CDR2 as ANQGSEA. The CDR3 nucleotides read TGCAGCGTTGAAGGGACAGGGAGTCCAGAGACCCAGTACTTC. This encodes CSVEGTGSPETQYF. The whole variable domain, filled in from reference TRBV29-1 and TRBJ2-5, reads SAVISQKPSRDICQRGTSLTIQCQVDSQVTMMFWYRQQPGQSLTLIATANQGSEATYESGFVIDKFPISRPNLTFSTLTVSNMSPEDSSIYLCSVEGTGSPETQYFGPGTRLLVL.

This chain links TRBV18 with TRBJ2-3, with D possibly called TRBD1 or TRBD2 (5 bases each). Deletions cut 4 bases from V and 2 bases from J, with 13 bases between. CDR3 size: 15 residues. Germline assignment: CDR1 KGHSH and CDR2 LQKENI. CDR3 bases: TGTGCCAGCTCACTAGGGACGGCCCTCACAGATACGCAGTATTTT. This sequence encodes CASSLGTALTDTQYF.

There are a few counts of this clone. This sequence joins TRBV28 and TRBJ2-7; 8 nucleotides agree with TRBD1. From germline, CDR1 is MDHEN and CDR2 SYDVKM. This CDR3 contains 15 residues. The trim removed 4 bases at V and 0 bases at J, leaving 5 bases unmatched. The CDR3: CASSSVDRGSYEQYF. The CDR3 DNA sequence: TGTGCCAGCAGTTCGGTAGACAGGGGCTCCTACGAGCAGTACTTC.

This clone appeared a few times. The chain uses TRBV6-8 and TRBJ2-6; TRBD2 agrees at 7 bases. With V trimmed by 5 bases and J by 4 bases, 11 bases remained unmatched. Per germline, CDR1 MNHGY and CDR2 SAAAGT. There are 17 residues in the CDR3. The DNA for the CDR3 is TGTGCCAGCAGTGACTTTGAGGGAGGGCCCGGGGCCAACGTCCTGACTTTC. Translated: CASSDFEGGPGANVLTF.

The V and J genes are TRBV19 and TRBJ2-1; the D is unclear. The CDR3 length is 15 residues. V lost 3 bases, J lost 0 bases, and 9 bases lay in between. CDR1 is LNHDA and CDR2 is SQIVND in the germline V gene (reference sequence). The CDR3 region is CASSIGQSSYNEQFF. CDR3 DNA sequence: TGTGCCAGTAGTATCGGCCAGAGCTCCTACAATGAGCAGTTCTTC. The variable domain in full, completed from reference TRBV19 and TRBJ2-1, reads DGGITQSPKYLFRKEGQNVTLSCEQNLNHDAMYWYRQDPGQGLRLIYYSQIVNDFQKGDIAEGYSVSREKKESFPLTVTSAQKNPTAFYLCASSIGQSSYNEQFFGPGTRLTVL.

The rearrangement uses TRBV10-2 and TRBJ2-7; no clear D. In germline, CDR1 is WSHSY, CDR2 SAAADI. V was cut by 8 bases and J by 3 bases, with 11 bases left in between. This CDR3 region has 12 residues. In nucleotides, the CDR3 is TGCGCCAGCCGTGCCGGACGCTACGAGCAGTACTTC. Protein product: CASRAGRYEQYF.

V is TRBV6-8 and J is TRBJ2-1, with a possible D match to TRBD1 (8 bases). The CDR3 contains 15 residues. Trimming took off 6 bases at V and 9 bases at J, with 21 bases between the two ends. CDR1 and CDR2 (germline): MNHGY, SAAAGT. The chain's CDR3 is CASSHQQGGTSEQFF. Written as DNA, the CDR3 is TGTGCCAGCAGCCACCAACAGGGGGGGACTTCTGAGCAGTTCTTC.

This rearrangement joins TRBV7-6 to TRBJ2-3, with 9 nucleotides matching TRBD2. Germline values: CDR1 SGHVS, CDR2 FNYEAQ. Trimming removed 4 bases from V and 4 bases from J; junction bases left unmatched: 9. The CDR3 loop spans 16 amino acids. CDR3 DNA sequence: TGTGCCAGCAGCTCCGTTAGCGGGAGTCTAGCAGATACGCAGTATTTT. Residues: CASSSVSGSLADTQYF. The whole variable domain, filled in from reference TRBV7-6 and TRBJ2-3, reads GAGVSQSPRYKVTKRGQDVALRCDPISGHVSLYWYRQALGQGPEFLTYFNYEAQQDKSGLPNDRFSAERPEGSISTLTIQRTEQRDSAMYRCASSSVSGSLADTQYFGPGTRLTVL.

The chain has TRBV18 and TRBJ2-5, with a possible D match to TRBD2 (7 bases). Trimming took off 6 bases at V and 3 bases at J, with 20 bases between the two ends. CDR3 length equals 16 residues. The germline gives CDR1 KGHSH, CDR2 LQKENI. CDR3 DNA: TGTGCCAGCTCGTCCCCGGGGGGCAGAACCAAAGAGACCCAGTACTTC. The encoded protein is CASSSPGGRTKETQYF.

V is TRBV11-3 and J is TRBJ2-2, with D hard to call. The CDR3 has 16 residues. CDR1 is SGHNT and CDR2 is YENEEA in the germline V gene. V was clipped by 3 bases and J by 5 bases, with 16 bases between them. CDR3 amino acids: CASSLSVRAKTGELFF. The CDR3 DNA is TGTGCCAGCAGCTTGTCCGTCCGTGCAAAGACCGGGGAGCTGTTTTTT.

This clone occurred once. CDR3 protein: CASSPHGTEAFF. The DNA for the CDR3 is TGTGCCAGCTCACCACATGGGACTGAAGCTTTCTTT. The V and J genes are TRBV18 and TRBJ1-1, with D uncertain. CDR1 and CDR2 (germline): KGHSH, LQKENI. The CDR3 runs 12 residues. The germline V and J ends were trimmed by 1 base and 5 bases, with 5 bases remaining between them.

This CDR3 is CSVVSAYSYEQYF. The CDR3 DNA reads as TGCAGCGTTGTCTCGGCGTATTCCTACGAGCAGTACTTC. The chain carries TRBV29-1 and TRBJ2-7, with unresolved D. The germline CDR1 and CDR2 sequences are SQVTM and ANQGSEA. The CDR3 sequence is 13 residues long. V was shortened by 4 bases and J by 1 base, with 11 bases between the two germline ends.

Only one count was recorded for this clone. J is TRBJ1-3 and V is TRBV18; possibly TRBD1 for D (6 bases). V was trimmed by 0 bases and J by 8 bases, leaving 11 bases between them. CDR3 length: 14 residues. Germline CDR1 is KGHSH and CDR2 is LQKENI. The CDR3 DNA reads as TGTGCCAGCTCACCACCGACAGGTTTCGACACCATATATTTT. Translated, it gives CASSPPTGFDTIYF.

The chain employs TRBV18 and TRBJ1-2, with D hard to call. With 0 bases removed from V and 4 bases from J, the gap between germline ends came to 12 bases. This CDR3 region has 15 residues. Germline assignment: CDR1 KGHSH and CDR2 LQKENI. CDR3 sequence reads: CASSPPDPAFYGYTF. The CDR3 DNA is TGTGCCAGCTCACCACCCGATCCAGCGTTCTATGGCTACACCTTC.

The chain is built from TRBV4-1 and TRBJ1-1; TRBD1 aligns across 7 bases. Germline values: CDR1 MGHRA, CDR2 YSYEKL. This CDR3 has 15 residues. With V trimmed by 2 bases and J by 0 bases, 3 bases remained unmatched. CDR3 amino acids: CASSQTGQLNTEAFF. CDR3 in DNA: TGCGCCAGCAGCCAAACGGGACAGTTGAACACTGAAGCTTTCTTT.